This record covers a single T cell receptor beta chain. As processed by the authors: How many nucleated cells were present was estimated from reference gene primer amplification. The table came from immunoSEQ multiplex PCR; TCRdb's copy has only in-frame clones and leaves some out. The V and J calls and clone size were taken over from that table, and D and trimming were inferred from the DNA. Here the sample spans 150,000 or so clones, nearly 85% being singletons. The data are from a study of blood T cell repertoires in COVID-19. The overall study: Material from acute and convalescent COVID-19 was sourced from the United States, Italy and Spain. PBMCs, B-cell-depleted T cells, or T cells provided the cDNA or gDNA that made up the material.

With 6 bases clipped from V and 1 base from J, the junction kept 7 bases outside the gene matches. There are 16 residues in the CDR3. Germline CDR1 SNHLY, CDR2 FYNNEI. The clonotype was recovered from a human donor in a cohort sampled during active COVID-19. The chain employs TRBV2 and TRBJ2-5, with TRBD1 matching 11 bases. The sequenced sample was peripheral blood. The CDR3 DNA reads TGTGCCAGCAGACGGACAGGGGGCAGCGGCCAAGAGACCCAGTACTTC. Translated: CASRRTGGSGQETQYF.